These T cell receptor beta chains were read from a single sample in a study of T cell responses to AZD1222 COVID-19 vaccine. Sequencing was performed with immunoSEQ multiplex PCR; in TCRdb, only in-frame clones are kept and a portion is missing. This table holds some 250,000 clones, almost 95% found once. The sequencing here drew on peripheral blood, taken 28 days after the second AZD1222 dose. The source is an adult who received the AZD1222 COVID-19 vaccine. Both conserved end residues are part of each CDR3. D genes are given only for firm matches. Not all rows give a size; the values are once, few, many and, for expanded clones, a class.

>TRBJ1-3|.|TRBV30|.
TGTGCCTGGGCGATGGGAAACACCATATATTTT
CAWAMGNTIYF
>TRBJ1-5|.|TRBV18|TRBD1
TGTGCCAGCTCACCGACGACAGGGGGTAGAGATCAGCCCCAGCATTTT
CASSPTTGGRDQPQHF
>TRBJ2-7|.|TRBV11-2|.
TGTGCCAGCAGCCTTCGGACCCTTTACGAGCAGTACTTC
CASSLRTLYEQYF
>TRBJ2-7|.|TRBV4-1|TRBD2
TGCGCCAGCAGCCACCCCTTAAGCGGGGGAGTCTACGAGCAGTACTTC
CASSHPLSGGVYEQYF
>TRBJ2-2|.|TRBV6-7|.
TGTGCCAGCACCCGCCCCCCAACTATGTCCTTCACCGGGGAGCTGTTTTTT
CASTRPPTMSFTGELFF
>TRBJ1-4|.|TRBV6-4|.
TGTGCCAGCAGGGTGCATAACAGGGTCGGGGCAACTAATGAAAAACTGTTTTTT
CASRVHNRVGATNEKLFF
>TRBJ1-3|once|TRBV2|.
TGTGCCAGCAGTGCAGGACTCTCTGGAAACACCATATATTTT
CASSAGLSGNTIYF
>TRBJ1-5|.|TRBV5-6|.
TGTGCCAGCAACCTGGGTGGTTTTGGCAATCAGCCCCAGCATTTT
CASNLGGFGNQPQHF
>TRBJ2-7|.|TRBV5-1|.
TGCGCCAGCAGCTCACATACGGGGGCTAGTTCTTCCTACGAGCAGTACTTC
CASSSHTGASSSYEQYF
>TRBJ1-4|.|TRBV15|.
TGTGCCACCAGCCCCTGGGCGAACGAAAAACTGTTTTTT
CATSPWANEKLFF
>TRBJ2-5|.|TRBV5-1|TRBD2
TGCGCCAGCAGCTTAGGTAGCGGGGGCCAAGAGACCCAGTACTTC
CASSLGSGGQETQYF
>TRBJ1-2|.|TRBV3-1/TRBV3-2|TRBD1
TGTGCCAGCAGCCCCATTTCCCCGGGACAGGGGTATGGCTACACCTTC
CASSPISPGQGYGYTF
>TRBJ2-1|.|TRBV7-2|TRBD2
TGTGCCAGCAGCTTGGGGCTAGCGGGCAATGAGCAGTTCTTC
CASSLGLAGNEQFF
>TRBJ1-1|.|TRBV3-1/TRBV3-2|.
TGTGCCAGCAGCCAAGGGCGAACCGCTCTGGCTTTCTTT
CASSQGRTALAFF